This T cell receptor beta chain was recovered during a study of T cells in Graves' hyperthyroidism and ophthalmopathy. Whole-study results and caveats: The model foresaw ophthalmopathy a median 6.5 months prior to onset. Stable hyperthyroidism was separated from ophthalmopathy by a model based on 13 V-J features. In blood, most of the thyroid clonotypes expanded above 0.001 were also present.

The TCR beta CDR3 regions underwent amplification using RNA transcripts as the source. An initial round of RT-PCR targeting the TCR CDR3 relied on the HTBI primer set. TCRdb independently ran MiXCR on the multiplex PCR reads; one entry per CDR3 protein. The sample gives 610,000 or so distinct CDR3 sequences, around 46% of which show up once; around 8% is in the top ten. Comments on this clonotype: As yet, its antigen is unknown.

The germline V and J ends were trimmed by 3 bases and 8 bases, with 13 bases remaining between them. The CDR3 sequence is 13 residues long. This TCR came from a young woman with Graves' hyperthyroidism. V usage is TRBV12-3 or TRBV12-4 and J usage is TRBJ1-2; tentatively, D is TRBD1 (5 bases). The sample was peripheral blood or thyroid tissue (not recorded which). The CDR3 loop is CASSFGTVKGYTF. The CDR3 DNA reads TGTGCCAGCAGTTTCGGGACGGTGAAAGGCTACACCTTC.